Listed here are 30 T cell receptor beta chains from one sample, sequenced in a study of T cell changes during pregnancy in multiple sclerosis. Only in-frame clones appear in the TCRdb table, and some are missing; sequencing was by immunoSEQ multiplex PCR. The table has about 40,000 clones, approximately 90% seen once. The input for sequencing was peripheral blood, taken before pregnancy. The receptors stem from a female donor with multiple sclerosis, enrolled in a pregnancy study.

This chain uses TRBV7-3 with TRBJ2-3; weak D call: TRBD1 (6 bases). V lost 4 bases to trimming and J lost 1 base, with 9 bases between them. Germline-derived CDR1 and CDR2 are SGHTA and FQGTGA. CDR3 size: 14 residues. The CDR3 DNA sequence: TGTGCCAGCAGCTCAGGGGTAGGCACAGATACGCAGTATTTT. This gives the protein CASSSGVGTDTQYF.

The chain uses TRBV10-2 and TRBJ2-7; maybe TRBD2 (6 bases). Trimming shortened V by 10 bases and J by 2 bases, and 15 bases separated the two germline ends. CDR3 length: 13 amino acids. The germline CDR1 and CDR2 sequences are WSHSY and SAAADI. CDR3 bases: TGCGCCACCGGGCGGGGACCCGCCTACGAGCAGTACTTC. Protein product: CATGRGPAYEQYF.

The chain is built from TRBV5-4 and TRBJ2-5; 12 bases line up with TRBD1. The germline V gene encodes CDR1 SGHNT and CDR2 YYREEE (reference sequence). Germline trimming cut 0 bases from V and 5 bases from J; bases unmatched to any gene: 2. This CDR3 contains 15 residues. CDR3 sequence: CASSLEGQGAETQYF. The CDR3 DNA reads as TGTGCCAGCAGCTTGGAGGGACAGGGGGCTGAGACCCAGTACTTC.

V is TRBV10-3 and J is TRBJ1-1, with D unresolved. CDR3 length: 11 amino acids. Per germline, CDR1 ENHRY and CDR2 SYGVKD. Trimming took off 6 bases at V and 1 base at J, with 3 bases between the two ends. Written as DNA, the CDR3 is TGTGCCATCAGCAGGAACACTGAAGCTTTCTTT. This codes for CAISRNTEAFF.

The CDR3 coding sequence is TGCGCCAGCAGCTTGGACAGGGGGAAAGAGACCCAGTACTTC. Residues: CASSLDRGKETQYF. This chain joins TRBV5-1 and TRBJ2-5; 8 bases match TRBD1. CDR3 length equals 14 residues. Germline V gene sequence: CDR1 SGHRS, CDR2 YFSETQ. V gave up 0 bases and J gave up 3 bases; unmatched junction bases: 1. Based on the CDR3 plus reference TRBV5-1 and TRBJ2-5, the full variable domain is KAGVTQTPRYLIKTRGQQVTLSCSPISGHRSVSWYQQTPGQGLQFLFEYFSETQRNKGNFPGRFSGRQFSNSRSEMNVSTLELGDSALYLCASSLDRGKETQYFGPGTRLLVL.

The gene calls are TRBV27 and TRBJ2-3; perhaps TRBD1 as D (5 bases). V was shortened by 0 bases and J by 0 bases, with 10 bases between the two germline ends. The CDR3 has 16 amino acids. The germline V gene encodes CDR1 MNHEY and CDR2 SMNVEV (reference sequence). The CDR3 loop reads CASSLSRGASTDTQYF. CDR3 sequence (DNA): TGTGCCAGCAGTTTATCCCGTGGGGCTAGCACAGATACGCAGTATTTT.

This clone was seen more than once but under ten times. J is TRBJ2-7 and V is TRBV2; unclear D gene. The CDR3 spans 12 residues. From germline, CDR1 is SNHLY and CDR2 FYNNEI. The V gene lost 1 base and the J gene lost 5 bases, with 6 bases spanning the gap. The CDR3 loop is CASSEVADEQYF. For the CDR3, the DNA is TGTGCCAGCAGTGAAGTGGCGGACGAGCAGTACTTC.

The gene calls are TRBV28 and TRBJ2-3; D gene ambiguous. Looked up from germline, CDR1 is MDHEN and CDR2 is SYDVKM. There are 14 residues in the CDR3. V lost 4 bases and J 4 bases, leaving 12 bases between the germline ends. The CDR3 sequence: CASSYRGSADTQYF. The DNA of the CDR3 is TGTGCCAGCAGTTACCGCGGTAGTGCAGATACGCAGTATTTT.

In this sample, this clone is medium-sized. The V and J genes are TRBV5-1 and TRBJ2-7, with TRBD2 identical over 7 bases. V gave up 1 base and J gave up 5 bases; unmatched junction bases: 9. CDR3 length equals 15 residues. Germline assignment: CDR1 SGHRS and CDR2 YFSETQ. The CDR3 nucleotides read TGCGCCAGCAGCTTGTATGGGAGGGCCCAGGACGAGCAGTACTTC. Its protein is CASSLYGRAQDEQYF.

The chain employs TRBV27 and TRBJ2-7, with 8 positions matching TRBD1. The length of the CDR3 is 15 residues. The germline gives CDR1 MNHEY, CDR2 SMNVEV (reference sequence). V lost 0 bases, J lost 2 bases, and 3 bases stayed unmatched. CDR3 loop: CASSLSSTGAYEQYF. The DNA of the CDR3 is TGTGCCAGCAGTTTATCGTCGACAGGGGCCTACGAGCAGTACTTC.

This chain joins TRBV7-8 and TRBJ1-1; no firm D call. The CDR3 consists of 15 residues. V was pared by 6 bases and J by 0 bases, with 14 bases between. CDR1 is SGHVS and CDR2 is FQNEAQ in the germline V gene. In nucleotides, the CDR3 is TGTGCCAGCAGTACGAGCGGAAACATGAACACTGAAGCTTTCTTT. It translates to CASSTSGNMNTEAFF.

The chain joins TRBV27 to TRBJ1-1, with D perhaps matching TRBD1 (6 bases). V was trimmed by 5 bases and J by 1 base, leaving 11 bases between them. This CDR3 contains 14 residues. CDR1 and CDR2 (germline): MNHEY, SMNVEV (reference sequence). The CDR3 DNA is TGTGCCAGCAGTATCCGGACAGCGAACACTGAAGCTTTCTTT. It yields the protein CASSIRTANTEAFF.

The CDR3: CASSVTGGWNEQFF. The DNA for the CDR3 is TGTGCCAGCAGTGTTACAGGGGGCTGGAATGAGCAGTTCTTC. The rearrangement uses TRBV6-4 and TRBJ2-1; 9 bases match TRBD1. CDR3 length: 14 amino acids. The V segment lost 4 bases and the J segment 7 bases; nucleotides outside the gene matches: 5. In germline, CDR1 is MRHNA, CDR2 SNTAGT.

The rearrangement joins TRBV11-3 to TRBJ2-1; 8 positions agree with TRBD1. The CDR3 totals 16 residues. CDR1 and CDR2 from the germline V gene are SGHNT and YENEEA. V dropped 5 bases and J dropped 0; count of bases not matched to a gene: 6. For the CDR3, the DNA is TGTGCCAGCAGCCAGCAGGGGGCCAGCTCCTACAATGAGCAGTTCTTC. It specifies CASSQQGASSYNEQFF.

V usage is TRBV28 and J usage is TRBJ2-5; D is unclear. V was trimmed by 3 bases and J by 10 bases, leaving 15 bases between them. The CDR3 is made up of 13 amino acids. Germline V CDR1 and CDR2: MDHEN, SYDVKM. CDR3 protein: CASSLESPANQYF. The CDR3 nucleotides read TGTGCCAGCAGTTTGGAGAGTCCTGCTAACCAGTACTTC.

Comment on this clone: The same CDR3 can be traced to other DNA sequences in this sample. The J gene is TRBJ1-5, the V gene TRBV30, with 8 nucleotides matching TRBD1. V lost 5 bases, J lost 2 bases, and 8 bases stayed unmatched. The CDR3 totals 15 residues. Looked up from germline, CDR1 is GTSNPN and CDR2 is SVGIG (reference sequence). This CDR3 reads CAWAGQGAGNQPQHF. The CDR3 DNA follows: TGTGCCTGGGCGGGGCAGGGGGCTGGCAATCAGCCCCAGCATTTT.

CDR3 DNA: TGCGCCAGCAGCCAAGATCGGGTGCTGGGCACAGATACGCAGTATTTT. Its translation: CASSQDRVLGTDTQYF. V gene TRBV4-3 combines with J gene TRBJ2-3; D not certain. Per the germline V gene, CDR1 is LGHNA and CDR2 is YSLEER. CDR3 length equals 16 residues. V lost 0 bases to trimming and J lost 1 base, with 11 bases between them.

This chain connects TRBV11-1 to TRBJ2-7, with 7 bases identical to TRBD2. Germline V gene sequence: CDR1 SGHAT, CDR2 FQDESV (reference sequence). There are 16 residues in the CDR3. Losses at the gene ends were 2 bases for V and 6 bases for J; bases not matched to a gene: 13. CDR3 DNA: TGTGCCAGCAGCTTACTCTTGGGCGGGAGTGGCGCCGAGCAGTACTTC. Translated: CASSLLLGGSGAEQYF.

J is TRBJ2-7 and V is TRBV5-6; tentative D call: TRBD2 (6 bases). CDR1 SGHDT and CDR2 YYEEEE come from the germline V gene. V shed 4 bases and J shed 5 bases, with 19 bases lying between them. The CDR3 sequence is 15 residues long. The CDR3 spells CASSPLTSINNEQYF. The DNA for the CDR3 is TGTGCCAGCAGCCCGCTCACTAGCATTAACAACGAGCAGTACTTC. Drawing the rest from reference TRBV5-6 and TRBJ2-7, the complete variable domain is DAGVTQSPTHLIKTRGQQVTLRCSPKSGHDTVSWYQQALGQGPQFIFQYYEEEERQRGNFPDRFSGHQFPNYSSELNVNALLLGDSALYLCASSPLTSINNEQYFGPGTRLTVT.

This chain links TRBV6-1 with TRBJ2-5, with D tentatively TRBD1 (6 bases). This CDR3 spans 12 amino acids. Germline CDR1 reads MNHNS; CDR2 reads SASEGT. Between the trimmed V and J ends, which lost 6 bases and 7 bases, there was a span of 12 bases. This CDR3 reads CASSRGMWTQYF. CDR3 DNA sequence: TGTGCCAGCAGCAGGGGCATGTGGACCCAGTACTTC.

This rearrangement joins TRBV19 to TRBJ2-1, with 10 bases aligning to TRBD2. Unmatched junction bases numbered 2, after V lost 3 bases and J lost 3 bases. From germline, CDR1 is LNHDA and CDR2 SQIVND (reference sequence). The CDR3 spans 15 residues. Written as DNA, the CDR3 is TGTGCCAGTAGTATCGGACTAGCGGTCTACAATGAGCAGTTCTTC. Translation: CASSIGLAVYNEQFF.

CDR3 residues: CASSPWTAFNEKLFF. CDR3 sequence (DNA): TGTGCCAGCAGTCCCTGGACAGCCTTTAATGAAAAACTGTTTTTT. V gene TRBV27 combines with J gene TRBJ1-4, with D maybe TRBD1 (6 bases). V lost 5 bases and J lost 4, with 14 bases in between. The CDR3 length is 15 residues. Germline assignment: CDR1 MNHEY and CDR2 SMNVEV (reference sequence).

On this clone: The same CDR3 can be traced to other DNA sequences in this sample. The chain joins TRBV6-5 to TRBJ1-3; 9 bases align to TRBD1. Germline V CDR1 and CDR2: MNHEY, SVGAGI. The length of the CDR3 is 15 residues. V trimming: 6 bases; J trimming: 6 bases; junction bases outside the gene matches: 9. The CDR3 reads CASSQGTGKANTIYF. CDR3 sequence (DNA): TGTGCCAGCAGCCAGGGGACAGGGAAGGCAAACACCATATATTTT.

This chain connects TRBV10-1 to TRBJ2-5; weak D call: TRBD2 (6 bases). In germline, CDR1 is WNHNN, CDR2 SYGVQD (reference sequence). V lost 0 bases, J lost 1 base, and 15 bases lay in between. The CDR3 loop spans 17 amino acids. The CDR3 nucleotides are TGCGCCAGCAGTGAGTCGGGGCGGGATGGGCCCCAAGAGACCCAGTACTTC. Residues: CASSESGRDGPQETQYF.

This clone was observed once. The V call is TRBV6-4, the J call TRBJ2-4, with D tentatively TRBD1 (5 bases). CDR3 size: 19 residues. V shed 0 bases and J shed 1 base, with 19 bases lying between them. From germline, CDR1 is MRHNA and CDR2 SNTAGT. In DNA form, the CDR3 reads TGTGCCAGCAGTGACTCGATCGTCACGACAGATAAGGCCAAAAACATTCAGTACTTC. Amino acids: CASSDSIVTTDKAKNIQYF.

V gene TRBV18 combines with J gene TRBJ2-1; 10 nucleotides align to TRBD2. The CDR3 is made up of 18 amino acids. Germline assignment: CDR1 KGHSH and CDR2 LQKENI. The ends lost 3 bases at V and 5 bases at J; junction bases unmatched: 13. The CDR3 nucleotides read TGTGCCAGCTCACCGGGGCTAGCGGGAGTCAGCGGCCACAATGAGCAGTTCTTC. This translates into CASSPGLAGVSGHNEQFF. The whole variable domain, filled in from reference TRBV18 and TRBJ2-1, reads NAGVMQNPRHLVRRRGQEARLRCSPMKGHSHVYWYRQLPEEGLKFMVYLQKENIIDESGMPKERFSAEFPKEGPSILRIQQVVRGDSAAYFCASSPGLAGVSGHNEQFFGPGTRLTVL.

The chain carries TRBV6-5 and TRBJ1-1, with D maybe TRBD1 (5 bases). Between the trimmed V and J ends, which lost 5 bases and 6 bases, there was a span of 13 bases. The CDR3 spans 13 residues. Germline V gene lookup returns CDR1 MNHEY and CDR2 SVGAGI. CDR3 residues: CASSLLRRAEAFF. The CDR3 DNA sequence: TGTGCCAGCAGTCTCCTACGCAGGGCTGAAGCTTTCTTT.

The CDR3 DNA reads TGTGCCTGGAGTCCTCGACTAGCGGGATACGAGCAGTACTTC. Encoded protein: CAWSPRLAGYEQYF. The gene calls are TRBV30 and TRBJ2-7; 11 bases align to TRBD2. Looked up from germline, CDR1 is GTSNPN and CDR2 is SVGIG (reference sequence). V was pared by 2 bases and J by 4 bases, with 4 bases of the junction left unmatched. The CDR3 runs 14 residues.

V and J are TRBV4-2 and TRBJ2-7; 13 positions agree with TRBD2. This CDR3 has 16 amino acids. The germline V gene encodes CDR1 LGHNA and CDR2 YNFKEQ. Unmatched junction bases numbered 2, after V lost 3 bases and J lost 0 bases. The CDR3 sequence is CASSQGTSGASYEQYF. For the CDR3, the DNA is TGTGCCAGCAGCCAGGGGACTAGCGGGGCCTCCTACGAGCAGTACTTC.

This chain links TRBV19 with TRBJ2-3, with 11 bases aligning to TRBD2. This CDR3 is 15 amino acids long. CDR1 is LNHDA and CDR2 is SQIVND in the germline V gene (reference sequence). V lost 5 bases and J lost 8; bases outside the gene matches: 9. This CDR3 is CASSQLAGEGGTQYF. CDR3 bases: TGTGCCAGTAGTCAACTAGCGGGAGAAGGAGGTACGCAGTATTTT. Complete variable domain (other parts from reference TRBV19 and TRBJ2-3): DGGITQSPKYLFRKEGQNVTLSCEQNLNHDAMYWYRQDPGQGLRLIYYSQIVNDFQKGDIAEGYSVSREKKESFPLTVTSAQKNPTAFYLCASSQLAGEGGTQYFGPGTRLTVL.